The rows below give T cell receptor beta chains drawn from one sample of a study of cytomegalovirus exposure and HLA in healthy donors. Some clones are missing from TCRdb's copy, which holds only in-frame ones; the method was immunoSEQ multiplex PCR. The data contain about 120,000 clones, more than 75% of them singletons. Sequenced sample: PBMCs. The receptor set was obtained from a man younger than 35 in good health and CMV-seronegative. Each CDR3 is given with its conserved first and last residue. A D gene is named only where the DNA matches it firmly. Rows give clone size only sometimes, using once, few, many, or a class for an expanded clone.

size: few; V: TRBV7-9; D: NA; J: TRBJ1-2; DNA: TGTGCCAGCAGCTTAGTCTCCTACGAGGGCTACACCTTC; CDR3: CASSLVSYEGYTF
size: NA; V: TRBV5-6; D: NA; J: TRBJ2-7; DNA: TGTGCCAGCAGCTTGGCCGGAGGGGGCCCCTACGAGCAGTACTTC; CDR3: CASSLAGGGPYEQYF
size: NA; V: TRBV30; D: NA; J: TRBJ2-7; DNA: TGTGCCTGGAGCCCGAGGAACGAGCAGTACTTC; CDR3: CAWSPRNEQYF
size: NA; V: TRBV6-5; D: NA; J: TRBJ2-7; DNA: TGTGCCAGCAGTAGGGGGTTATCTGTCTACGAGCAGTACTTC; CDR3: CASSRGLSVYEQYF
size: few; V: TRBV2; D: NA; J: TRBJ1-2; DNA: TGTGCCAGCAGTGTCGGGACAAGTATCGGCTACACCTTC; CDR3: CASSVGTSIGYTF
size: NA; V: TRBV4-2; D: NA; J: TRBJ1-2; DNA: TGTGCCAGCAGCCCAGCCCAAGGGGAGGTCCGGGGGTCTTCCTTC; CDR3: CASSPAQGEVRGSSF
size: NA; V: TRBV29-1; D: NA; J: TRBJ2-2; DNA: TGCAGCGTCGTTCCTGCCGGGGAGCTGTTTTTT; CDR3: CSVVPAGELFF
size: few; V: TRBV15; D: NA; J: TRBJ2-3; DNA: TGTGCCACCAGCAATAGTGGTACTAGCACAGATACGCAGTATTTT; CDR3: CATSNSGTSTDTQYF
size: NA; V: TRBV7-9; D: TRBD2; J: TRBJ2-1; DNA: TGTGCCAGCAGCTTACGCGGGGGGCCGGATGAGCAGTTCTTC; CDR3: CASSLRGGPDEQFF
size: NA; V: TRBV6-6; D: NA; J: TRBJ1-2; DNA: TGTGCCAGCAGTTACTCGGAAGGGGCTAACTATGGCTACACCTTC; CDR3: CASSYSEGANYGYTF
size: NA; V: TRBV7-2; D: NA; J: TRBJ1-1; DNA: TGTGCCAGCAGCTGGGACAAGAACACTGAAGCTTTCTTT; CDR3: CASSWDKNTEAFF
size: few; V: TRBV5-1; D: TRBD2; J: TRBJ2-5; DNA: TGCGCCAGCAGCTTGAGGTCCGGGGGGTACCAAGAGACCCAGTACTTC; CDR3: CASSLRSGGYQETQYF
size: NA; V: TRBV4-3; D: TRBD1; J: TRBJ1-1; DNA: TGCGCCAGCAGCCAAGGACAGGGGGCCATGAACACTGAAGCTTTCTTT; CDR3: CASSQGQGAMNTEAFF
size: NA; V: TRBV7-9; D: NA; J: TRBJ2-5; DNA: TGTGCCAGCAGCTCCTCGACAGGCTGGGAGACCCAGTACTTC; CDR3: CASSSSTGWETQYF
size: NA; V: TRBV19; D: TRBD1; J: TRBJ2-2; DNA: TGTGCCAGTACCTCGACAGGGGGCGGCGGGGAGCTGTTTTTT; CDR3: CASTSTGGGGELFF
size: NA; V: TRBV7-8; D: TRBD1; J: TRBJ1-1; DNA: TGTGCCAGCAGCTTACCGGGACAGGCGGGGACTGAAGCTTTCTTT; CDR3: CASSLPGQAGTEAFF
size: NA; V: TRBV6-6; D: NA; J: TRBJ2-2; DNA: TGTGCCAGCAGCGGACAGATCCCCACCGGGGAGCTGTTTTTT; CDR3: CASSGQIPTGELFF
size: NA; V: TRBV19; D: TRBD1; J: TRBJ2-2; DNA: TGTGCCAGTAGTCGGACAGGGGTTAGCGGGGAGCTGTTTTTT; CDR3: CASSRTGVSGELFF
size: once; V: TRBV5-1; D: TRBD1; J: TRBJ1-2; DNA: TGCGCCAGCAGCTACCGGGACAGGGGTCAATCTAACTATGGCTACACCTTC; CDR3: CASSYRDRGQSNYGYTF
size: NA; V: TRBV18; D: NA; J: TRBJ1-3; DNA: TGTGCCAGCTCACCAGTAACTACCACCAACTTAATAAGAGGAAACACCATATATTTT; CDR3: CASSPVTTTNLIRGNTIYF
size: few; V: TRBV5-5; D: TRBD1; J: TRBJ1-5; DNA: TGTGCCAGCAGCCCAGCTATGGACAGGGGATACAATCAGCCCCAGCATTTT; CDR3: CASSPAMDRGYNQPQHF
size: NA; V: TRBV9; D: TRBD2; J: TRBJ2-3; DNA: TGTGCCAGCAGCGTAGCCCCCCTAGCGGGGGTCACAGATACGCAGTATTTT; CDR3: CASSVAPLAGVTDTQYF
size: NA; V: TRBV7-2; D: TRBD2; J: TRBJ2-7; DNA: TGTGCCAGCAGCTTAAAATCCCTAGCGGGGGGGCTCGAGCAGTACTTC; CDR3: CASSLKSLAGGLEQYF
size: NA; V: TRBV19; D: NA; J: TRBJ2-1; DNA: TGTGCCAGTAGTATCGGAGGGATCTACAATGAGCAGTTCTTC; CDR3: CASSIGGIYNEQFF
size: NA; V: TRBV29-1; D: NA; J: TRBJ2-7; DNA: TGCAGCGTTGAAGACCCGGGGATCCCCGGGGACGAGCAGTACTTC; CDR3: CSVEDPGIPGDEQYF
size: NA; V: TRBV25-1; D: TRBD1; J: TRBJ2-7; DNA: TGTGCCAGCAGCAGACAGGGGGGCTACGAGCAGTACTTC; CDR3: CASSRQGGYEQYF
size: NA; V: TRBV7-2; D: TRBD2; J: TRBJ2-1; DNA: TGTGCCAGCAGCTTAGGGTCCGGGGGGGCTTACAATGAGCAGTTCTTC; CDR3: CASSLGSGGAYNEQFF
size: NA; V: TRBV2; D: TRBD1; J: TRBJ1-1; DNA: TGTGCCAGCAGATTGACAGGGACCACTGAAGCTTTCTTT; CDR3: CASRLTGTTEAFF
size: NA; V: TRBV6-6; D: NA; J: TRBJ1-2; DNA: TGTGCCAGTCGGAGGGAGGGGAGATCTAACTATGGCTACACCTTC; CDR3: CASRREGRSNYGYTF
size: NA; V: TRBV10-3; D: TRBD1; J: TRBJ2-7; DNA: TGTGCCATCAGTGAGTGGGACAGCTACGAGCAGTACTTC; CDR3: CAISEWDSYEQYF
size: once; V: TRBV7-2; D: TRBD1; J: TRBJ1-2; DNA: TGTGCCAGCAGCTTAGCCCGACAGGGGTTGGCTGGCTACACCTTC; CDR3: CASSLARQGLAGYTF
size: NA; V: TRBV7-3; D: NA; J: TRBJ2-3; DNA: TGTGCCAGCAGCTTAACGGGGAAGGGGACAGATACGCAGTATTTT; CDR3: CASSLTGKGTDTQYF
size: NA; V: TRBV11-2; D: NA; J: TRBJ2-2; DNA: TGTGCCAGCTGCGAAAACTCGAACACCGGGGAGCTGTTTTTT; CDR3: CASCENSNTGELFF
size: once; V: TRBV7-9; D: NA; J: TRBJ2-7; DNA: TGTGCCAGCAGCTTGCCGGGTAGATACGAGCAGTACTTC; CDR3: CASSLPGRYEQYF
size: NA; V: TRBV9; D: NA; J: TRBJ1-6; DNA: TGTGCCAGCAGCGTAGCAGGGGTTTCGGACTCACCCCTCCACTTT; CDR3: CASSVAGVSDSPLHF
size: NA; V: TRBV29-1; D: NA; J: TRBJ1-1; DNA: TGCAGCGTTGGGGAGGGTAGGGCTGAAGCTTTCTTT; CDR3: CSVGEGRAEAFF
size: NA; V: TRBV12-5; D: NA; J: TRBJ2-3; DNA: TGTGCTAGTGGTCCCGGGGAGAGGATTCACACAGATACGCAGTATTTT; CDR3: CASGPGERIHTDTQYF
size: NA; V: TRBV10-3; D: NA; J: TRBJ1-2; DNA: TGTGCCATCAGTGGCGGACAGCCGTCCTATGGCTACACCTTC; CDR3: CAISGGQPSYGYTF
size: NA; V: TRBV7-3; D: TRBD1; J: TRBJ1-1; DNA: TGTGCCAGCAGCACATCCAGGGGGGCCCCTGAAGCTTTCTTT; CDR3: CASSTSRGAPEAFF
size: NA; V: TRBV12-5; D: TRBD1; J: TRBJ1-4; DNA: TGTGCTAGTGGTCCCGGACAGGGGGATGAAAAACTGTTTTTT; CDR3: CASGPGQGDEKLFF